The 17 T cell receptor beta chains in this list originate from one sample, sequenced in a study of blood T cell repertoires in COVID-19. Generated by immunoSEQ multiplex PCR, the TCRdb table keeps only in-frame clones and is missing some. The table records over 110,000 clones, under 90% of them present only once. Source material: PBMCs or T cells enriched from blood (not recorded which). These receptors all come from a man in his fifties or sixties in a cohort exposed to, infected with or recovered from COVID-19 (not recorded which).

V and J are TRBV11-2 and TRBJ1-3, with a possible D match to TRBD1 (5 bases). Germline-derived CDR1 and CDR2 are SGHAT and FQNNGV. V shed 4 bases and J shed 0 bases, with 16 bases lying between them. This CDR3 is 17 amino acids long. CDR3 nucleotide sequence: TGTGCCAGCAGCTGGCCCCTTCCGGGACTCTCTGGAAACACCATATATTTT. It yields the protein CASSWPLPGLSGNTIYF. The variable domain in full, completed from reference TRBV11-2 and TRBJ1-3, reads EAGVAQSPRYKIIEKRQSVAFWCNPISGHATLYWYQQILGQGPKLLIQFQNNGVVDDSQLPKDRFSAERLKGVDSTLKIQPAKLEDSAVYLCASSWPLPGLSGNTIYFGEGSWLTVV.

The chain employs TRBV6-6 and TRBJ1-3; TRBD1 matches 7 bases. This CDR3 contains 16 residues. The germline V gene encodes CDR1 MNHNY and CDR2 SVGAGI (reference sequence). V gave up 0 bases and J gave up 0 bases; unmatched junction bases: 2. The DNA of the CDR3 is TGTGCCAGCAGTTACTCGGACAGGTCCTCTGGAAACACCATATATTTT. It translates to CASSYSDRSSGNTIYF.

J is TRBJ2-3 and V is TRBV7-2, with TRBD2 identical over 9 bases. V lost 3 bases to trimming and J lost 3 bases; unmatched junction nucleotides: 7. CDR3 size: 16 residues. Per germline, CDR1 SGHTA and CDR2 FQGNSA. The CDR3 nucleotides read TGTGCCAGCAGCTTCGTAGCGGGGGCAGGGACAGATACGCAGTATTTT. Its translation is CASSFVAGAGTDTQYF.

This chain links TRBV10-3 with TRBJ1-1, with a weak D call TRBD1 (6 bases). V was shortened by 3 bases and J by 4 bases, with 12 bases between the two germline ends. The CDR3 totals 14 residues. CDR1 and CDR2 from the germline V gene are ENHRY and SYGVKD. The CDR3 here is CAISDRGGTTEAFF. DNA of the CDR3: TGTGCCATCAGTGACAGGGGTGGTACCACTGAAGCTTTCTTT.

The CDR3 DNA follows: TGTGCCACCAGTGATTTAGGCAGGGAAGCTTTCTTT. It codes for CATSDLGREAFF. This chain uses TRBV24-1 with TRBJ1-1; D remains ambiguous. Deletions cut 1 base from V and 8 bases from J, with 7 bases between. Germline values: CDR1 KGHDR, CDR2 SFDVKD. The CDR3 is 12 residues long.

V gene TRBV28 combines with J gene TRBJ1-1; TRBD1 aligns across 7 bases. V was clipped by 7 bases and J by 11 bases; unmatched bases: 19. Per the germline V gene, CDR1 is MDHEN and CDR2 is SYDVKM. CDR3 length: 15 residues. The DNA for the CDR3 is TGTGCCAGCATCCCGGGACAGTTTCTAACGCTGGGGGCTTTCTTT. Residues: CASIPGQFLTLGAFF. The variable domain in full, with the rest retrieved from reference TRBV28 and TRBJ1-1, is DVKVTQSSRYLVKRTGEKVFLECVQDMDHENMFWYRQDPGLGLRLIYFSYDVKMKEKGDIPEGYSVSREKKERFSLILESASTNQTSMYLCASIPGQFLTLGAFFGQGTRLTVV.

This rearrangement joins TRBV6-5 to TRBJ2-5; maybe TRBD2 (5 bases). V shed 0 bases and J shed 5 bases, with 13 bases lying between them. The CDR3 covers 15 residues. Germline V gene data show CDR1 as MNHEY and CDR2 as SVGAGI. CDR3 protein: CASSYSGGFGETQYF. Written as DNA, the CDR3 is TGTGCCAGCAGTTACTCAGGAGGATTTGGGGAGACCCAGTACTTC.

This chain connects TRBV5-6 to TRBJ1-1, with a tentative D call TRBD1 (6 bases). Germline loops: CDR1 SGHDT, CDR2 YYEEEE. CDR3 length: 15 residues. V was pared by 0 bases and J by 4 bases, with 13 bases between. The CDR3: CASSLATGMITEAFF. In DNA form, the CDR3 reads TGTGCCAGCAGCTTGGCGACAGGAATGATCACTGAAGCTTTCTTT. Combining the CDR3 with reference TRBV5-6 and TRBJ1-1 gives the whole variable domain DAGVTQSPTHLIKTRGQQVTLRCSPKSGHDTVSWYQQALGQGPQFIFQYYEEEERQRGNFPDRFSGHQFPNYSSELNVNALLLGDSALYLCASSLATGMITEAFFGQGTRLTVV.

The chain uses TRBV20-1 and TRBJ1-1; no firm D call. Germline lookup yields CDR1 DFQATT and CDR2 SNEGSKA (reference sequence). Trimming shortened V by 6 bases and J by 7 bases, and 12 bases separated the two germline ends. This CDR3 is 11 amino acids long. The CDR3 region has the DNA TGCAGTGCCACTAGTCTGGATGAAGCTTTCTTT. Translated: CSATSLDEAFF.

The chain has TRBV5-5 and TRBJ2-7, with 7 positions matching TRBD1. This CDR3 is 16 amino acids long. The V segment lost 3 bases and the J segment 1 base; nucleotides outside the gene matches: 10. CDR1 and CDR2 (germline): SGHKS, YYEKEE (reference sequence). In nucleotides, the CDR3 is TGTGCCAGCAGCTCGGGACAGACAAGGTCGTCCTACGAGCAGTACTTC. As protein: CASSSGQTRSSYEQYF.

This rearrangement joins TRBV11-2 to TRBJ1-5; D call uncertain. There are 14 residues in the CDR3. Germline CDR1 and CDR2: SGHAT and FQNNGV. The V end lost 1 base, the J end lost 3 bases, and 7 bases lay between the germline ends. The CDR3 nucleotides are TGTGCCAGCAGCTTAGGACGGGTCAATCAGCCCCAGCATTTT. This gives the protein CASSLGRVNQPQHF.

The genes are TRBV18 and TRBJ1-5, with 9 bases aligning to TRBD1. CDR3 size: 18 residues. V was pared by 3 bases and J by 1 base, with 10 bases of the junction left unmatched. Germline CDR1 KGHSH, CDR2 LQKENI. The CDR3, as DNA: TGTGCCAGCTCACCTCCCGTACGGGACAGGGTAAGCAATCAGCCCCAGCATTTT. Protein sequence: CASSPPVRDRVSNQPQHF. Complete variable domain (other parts from reference TRBV18 and TRBJ1-5): NAGVMQNPRHLVRRRGQEARLRCSPMKGHSHVYWYRQLPEEGLKFMVYLQKENIIDESGMPKERFSAEFPKEGPSILRIQQVVRGDSAAYFCASSPPVRDRVSNQPQHFGDGTRLSIL.

The chain joins TRBV30 to TRBJ1-4, with D tentatively TRBD1 (6 bases). The CDR3 loop spans 11 amino acids. Germline values: CDR1 GTSNPN, CDR2 SVGIG (reference sequence). V gave up 8 bases and J gave up 8 bases, with 12 bases separating them. The CDR3: CAGGGLEKLFF. The CDR3, as DNA: TGTGCCGGGGGGGGCTTGGAAAAACTGTTTTTT. The entire variable domain, with the rest obtained from reference TRBV30 and TRBJ1-4, is as follows: SQTIHQWPATLVQPVGSPLSLECTVEGTSNPNLYWYRQAAGRGLQLLFYSVGIGQISSEVPQNLSASRPQDRQFILSSKKLLLSDSGFYLCAGGGLEKLFFGSGTQLSVL.

The chain is built from TRBV7-9 and TRBJ2-1, with a weak D call TRBD1 (6 bases). Germline V lookup: CDR1 SEHNR, CDR2 FQNEAQ (reference sequence). CDR3 length: 15 residues. Trimming took off 1 base at V and 7 bases at J, with 14 bases between the two ends. CDR3 bases: TGTGCCAGCAGCTTAGGTGGCAGGGGTTGGAATGAGCAGTTCTTC. It codes for CASSLGGRGWNEQFF.

The chain couples TRBV9 to TRBJ1-6; the match to TRBD1 covers 7 bases. From germline, CDR1 is SGDLS and CDR2 YYNGEE. CDR3 length equals 15 residues. Trimming at V came to 3 bases and at J to 6 bases, leaving 6 bases not matched to a gene. The CDR3 reads CASSGEGQSNSPLHF. The CDR3 DNA is TGTGCCAGCAGCGGAGAGGGACAGAGTAATTCACCCCTCCACTTT.

This clone appeared a single time. The genes are TRBV9 and TRBJ1-1; tentative D call: TRBD1 (6 bases). The CDR3 contains 13 residues. V was pared by 3 bases and J by 8 bases, with 14 bases between. CDR1 and CDR2 from the germline V gene are SGDLS and YYNGEE. The CDR3 DNA is TGTGCCAGCAGCGGGCGGAACACAGGGGAAGCTTTCTTT. Its protein is CASSGRNTGEAFF. Drawing the rest from reference TRBV9 and TRBJ1-1, the complete variable domain is DSGVTQTPKHLITATGQRVTLRCSPRSGDLSVYWYQQSLDQGLQFLIQYYNGEERAKGNILERFSAQQFPDLHSELNLSSLELGDSALYFCASSGRNTGEAFFGQGTRLTVV.

This clone was seen a single time. The rearrangement joins TRBV11-2 to TRBJ2-2; TRBD1 aligns across 8 bases. This CDR3 is built from 17 residues. J gave up 5 bases and V 4 bases, and 12 bases lay outside the gene matches. CDR1 and CDR2 from the germline V gene are SGHAT and FQNNGV. The CDR3 reads CASSSTSGGVVTGELFF. The CDR3 DNA is TGTGCCAGCAGCTCAACCTCAGGGGGCGTAGTGACCGGGGAGCTGTTTTTT.